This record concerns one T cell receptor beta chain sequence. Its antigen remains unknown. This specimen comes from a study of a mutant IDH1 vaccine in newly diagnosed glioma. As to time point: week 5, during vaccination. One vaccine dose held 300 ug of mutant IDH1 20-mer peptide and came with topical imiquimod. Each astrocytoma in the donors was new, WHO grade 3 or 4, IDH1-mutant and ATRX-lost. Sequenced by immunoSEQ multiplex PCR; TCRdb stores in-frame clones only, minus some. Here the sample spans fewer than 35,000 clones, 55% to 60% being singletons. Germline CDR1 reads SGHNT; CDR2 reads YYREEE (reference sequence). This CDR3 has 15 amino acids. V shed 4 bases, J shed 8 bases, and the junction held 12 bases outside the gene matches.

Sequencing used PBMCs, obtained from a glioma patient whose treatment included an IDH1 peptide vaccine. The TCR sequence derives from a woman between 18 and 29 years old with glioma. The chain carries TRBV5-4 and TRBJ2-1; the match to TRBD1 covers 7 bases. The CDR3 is CASSQKGTGQHEQFF. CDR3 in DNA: TGTGCCAGCAGCCAAAAAGGGACGGGACAGCATGAGCAGTTCTTC.